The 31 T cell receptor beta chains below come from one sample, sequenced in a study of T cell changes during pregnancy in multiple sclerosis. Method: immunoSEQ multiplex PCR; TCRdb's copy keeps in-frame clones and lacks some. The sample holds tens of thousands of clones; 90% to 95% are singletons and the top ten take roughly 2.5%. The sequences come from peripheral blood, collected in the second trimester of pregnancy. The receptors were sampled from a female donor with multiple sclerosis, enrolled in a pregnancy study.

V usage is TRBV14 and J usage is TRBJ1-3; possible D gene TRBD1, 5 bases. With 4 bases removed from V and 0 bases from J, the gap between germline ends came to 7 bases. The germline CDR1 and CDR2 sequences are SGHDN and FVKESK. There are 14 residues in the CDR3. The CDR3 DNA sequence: TGTGCCAGCAGCCGAAGGGGCTCTGGAAACACCATATATTTT. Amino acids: CASSRRGSGNTIYF.

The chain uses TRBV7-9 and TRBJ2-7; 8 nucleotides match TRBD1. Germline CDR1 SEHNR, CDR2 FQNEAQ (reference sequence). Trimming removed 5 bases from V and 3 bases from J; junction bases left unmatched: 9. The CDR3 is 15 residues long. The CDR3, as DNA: TGTGCCAGCAGCCCCCGGACAGGGACGATCTACGAGCAGTACTTC. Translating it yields CASSPRTGTIYEQYF.

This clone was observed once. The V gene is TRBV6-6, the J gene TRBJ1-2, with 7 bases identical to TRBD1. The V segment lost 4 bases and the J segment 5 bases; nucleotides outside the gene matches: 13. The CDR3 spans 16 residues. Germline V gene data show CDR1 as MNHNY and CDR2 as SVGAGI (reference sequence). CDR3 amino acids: CASSLPPGQYLYGYTF. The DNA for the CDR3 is TGTGCCAGCAGTTTACCTCCGGGACAGTATCTTTATGGCTACACCTTC.

The CDR3 DNA is TGTGCCAGCAGCGGGGGGACAGGTTCGAACACTGAAGCTTTCTTT. It codes for CASSGGTGSNTEAFF. V is TRBV9 and J is TRBJ1-1; the match to TRBD1 covers 8 bases. CDR1 and CDR2 (germline): SGDLS, YYNGEE. The CDR3 extends over 15 amino acids. After removal of 3 bases from V and 1 base from J, the junction contained 5 bases not matched to a gene.

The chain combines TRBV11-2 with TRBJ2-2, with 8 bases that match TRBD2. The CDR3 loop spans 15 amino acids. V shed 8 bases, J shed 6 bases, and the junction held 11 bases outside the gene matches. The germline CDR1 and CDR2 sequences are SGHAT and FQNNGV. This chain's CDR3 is CASRGGEVIPGELFF. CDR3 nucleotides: TGTGCCAGCCGGGGGGGGGAGGTCATTCCCGGGGAGCTGTTTTTT.

CDR3 region: CASSRGQGSYTF. The CDR3, as DNA: TGTGCCAGCAGCCGCGGACAGGGGAGCTACACCTTC. This chain uses TRBV5-6 with TRBJ1-2; TRBD1 aligns across 9 bases. V shed 4 bases and J 9 bases; nucleotides not matched to a gene: 4. This CDR3 has 12 amino acids. Germline lookup yields CDR1 SGHDT and CDR2 YYEEEE. Looking up the rest from reference TRBV5-6 and TRBJ1-2 gives the full variable domain: DAGVTQSPTHLIKTRGQQVTLRCSPKSGHDTVSWYQQALGQGPQFIFQYYEEEERQRGNFPDRFSGHQFPNYSSELNVNALLLGDSALYLCASSRGQGSYTFGSGTRLTVV.

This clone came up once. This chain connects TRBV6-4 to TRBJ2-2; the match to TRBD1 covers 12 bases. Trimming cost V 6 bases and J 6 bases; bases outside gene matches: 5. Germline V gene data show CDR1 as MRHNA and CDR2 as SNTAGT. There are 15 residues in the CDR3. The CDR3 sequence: CASRRGQGASGELFF. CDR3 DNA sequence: TGTGCCAGCAGAAGGGGACAGGGGGCGTCCGGGGAGCTGTTTTTT.

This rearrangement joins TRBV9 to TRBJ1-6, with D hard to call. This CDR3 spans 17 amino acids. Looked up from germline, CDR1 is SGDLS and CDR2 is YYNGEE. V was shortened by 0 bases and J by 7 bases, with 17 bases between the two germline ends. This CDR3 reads CASSVAPRGSANSPLHF. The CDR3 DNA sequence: TGTGCCAGCAGCGTAGCTCCCAGAGGTTCGGCCAATTCACCCCTCCACTTT.

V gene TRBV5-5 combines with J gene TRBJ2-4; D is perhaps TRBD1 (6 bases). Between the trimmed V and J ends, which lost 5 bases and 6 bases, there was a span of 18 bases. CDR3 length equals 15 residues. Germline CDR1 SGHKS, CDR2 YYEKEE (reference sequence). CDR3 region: CASRSSGARVNIQYF. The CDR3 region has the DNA TGTGCCAGCAGGTCTTCAGGGGCGCGGGTAAACATTCAGTACTTC.

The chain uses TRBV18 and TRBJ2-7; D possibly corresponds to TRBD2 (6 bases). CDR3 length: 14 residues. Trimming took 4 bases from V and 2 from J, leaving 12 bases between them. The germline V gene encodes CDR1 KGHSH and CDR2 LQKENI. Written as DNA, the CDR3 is TGTGCCAGCTCACTCGGGACTTCGACCTACGAGCAGTACTTC. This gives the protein CASSLGTSTYEQYF.

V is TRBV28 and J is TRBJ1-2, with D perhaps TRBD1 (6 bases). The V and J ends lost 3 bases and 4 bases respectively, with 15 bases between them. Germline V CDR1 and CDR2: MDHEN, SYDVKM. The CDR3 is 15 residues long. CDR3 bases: TGTGCCAGCAGTTTCCGGGGGGCAATTCCCTATGGCTACACCTTC. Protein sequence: CASSFRGAIPYGYTF.

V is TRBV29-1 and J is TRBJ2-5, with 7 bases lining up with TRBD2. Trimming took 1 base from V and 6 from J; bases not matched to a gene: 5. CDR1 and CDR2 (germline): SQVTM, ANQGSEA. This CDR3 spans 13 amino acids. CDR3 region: CSVEARLAKTQYF. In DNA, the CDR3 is TGCAGCGTTGAAGCACGACTAGCAAAGACCCAGTACTTC. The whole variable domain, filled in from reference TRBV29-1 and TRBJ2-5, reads SAVISQKPSRDICQRGTSLTIQCQVDSQVTMMFWYRQQPGQSLTLIATANQGSEATYESGFVIDKFPISRPNLTFSTLTVSNMSPEDSSIYLCSVEARLAKTQYFGPGTRLLVL.

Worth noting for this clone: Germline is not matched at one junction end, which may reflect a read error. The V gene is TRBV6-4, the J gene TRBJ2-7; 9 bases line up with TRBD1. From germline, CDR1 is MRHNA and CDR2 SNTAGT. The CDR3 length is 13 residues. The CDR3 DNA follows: TGTGCCAGCAGTCAGACCCCGGGACAGGGTGCAATCTTC. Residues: CASSQTPGQGAIF.

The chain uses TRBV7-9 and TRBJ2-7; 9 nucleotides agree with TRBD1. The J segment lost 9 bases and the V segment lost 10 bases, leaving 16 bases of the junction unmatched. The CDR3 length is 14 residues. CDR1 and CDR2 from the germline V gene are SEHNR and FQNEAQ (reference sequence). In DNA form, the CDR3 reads TGTGCCACCTCGGAGGGGACAGGGACATGGCGGCAGTACTTC. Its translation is CATSEGTGTWRQYF.

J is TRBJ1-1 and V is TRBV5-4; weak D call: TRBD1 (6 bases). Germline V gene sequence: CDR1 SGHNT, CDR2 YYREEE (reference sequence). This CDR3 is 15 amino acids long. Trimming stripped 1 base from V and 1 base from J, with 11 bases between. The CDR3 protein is CASSLLGTSNTEAFF. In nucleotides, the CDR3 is TGTGCCAGCAGCTTGCTAGGGACATCGAACACTGAAGCTTTCTTT. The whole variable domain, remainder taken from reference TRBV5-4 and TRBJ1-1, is ETGVTQSPTHLIKTRGQQVTLRCSSQSGHNTVSWYQQALGQGPQFIFQYYREEENGRGNFPPRFSGLQFPNYSSELNVNALELDDSALYLCASSLLGTSNTEAFFGQGTRLTVV.

CDR3 residues: CASSTSAARLNTEAFF. DNA of the CDR3: TGTGCCAGCAGCACCTCAGCGGCCCGATTGAACACTGAAGCTTTCTTT. The chain joins TRBV11-2 to TRBJ1-1; D is unresolved. V was pared by 5 bases and J by 0 bases, with 16 bases between. This CDR3 contains 16 residues. CDR1 SGHAT and CDR2 FQNNGV come from the germline V gene.

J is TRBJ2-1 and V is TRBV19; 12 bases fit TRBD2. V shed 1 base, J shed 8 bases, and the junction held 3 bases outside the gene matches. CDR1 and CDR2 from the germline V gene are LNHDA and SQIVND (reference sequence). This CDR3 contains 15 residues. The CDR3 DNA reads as TGTGCCAGTAGTATAGGACTAGCGGGAGTACATGAGCAGTTCTTC. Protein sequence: CASSIGLAGVHEQFF.

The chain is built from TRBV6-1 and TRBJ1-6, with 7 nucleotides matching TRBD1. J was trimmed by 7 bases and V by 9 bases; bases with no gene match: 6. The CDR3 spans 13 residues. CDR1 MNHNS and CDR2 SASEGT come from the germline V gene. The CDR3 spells CASADRENSPLHF. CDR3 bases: TGTGCCAGTGCCGACAGGGAGAATTCACCCCTCCACTTT.

This chain's CDR3 is CASSIGLAGNNEQFF. CDR3 nucleotides: TGTGCCAGTAGTATAGGACTAGCGGGGAACAATGAGCAGTTCTTC. The J gene is TRBJ2-1, the V gene TRBV19, with 11 positions matching TRBD2. CDR1 and CDR2 from the germline V gene are LNHDA and SQIVND (reference sequence). Germline trimming cut 1 base from V and 5 bases from J; bases unmatched to any gene: 1. The length of the CDR3 is 15 residues.

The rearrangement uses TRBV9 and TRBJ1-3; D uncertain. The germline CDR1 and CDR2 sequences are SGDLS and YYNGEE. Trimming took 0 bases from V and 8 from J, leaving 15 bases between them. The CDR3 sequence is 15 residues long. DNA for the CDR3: TGTGCCAGCAGCGTAGACCGGGGTCTTAGGGACACCATATATTTT. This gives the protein CASSVDRGLRDTIYF.

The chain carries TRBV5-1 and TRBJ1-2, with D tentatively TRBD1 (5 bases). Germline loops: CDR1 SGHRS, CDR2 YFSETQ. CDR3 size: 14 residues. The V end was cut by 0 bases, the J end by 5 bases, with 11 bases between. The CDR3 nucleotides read TGCGCCAGCAGCTTGGACCCAGGGCTTTATGGCTACACCTTC. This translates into CASSLDPGLYGYTF. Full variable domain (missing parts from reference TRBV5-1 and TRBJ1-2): KAGVTQTPRYLIKTRGQQVTLSCSPISGHRSVSWYQQTPGQGLQFLFEYFSETQRNKGNFPGRFSGRQFSNSRSEMNVSTLELGDSALYLCASSLDPGLYGYTFGSGTRLTVV.

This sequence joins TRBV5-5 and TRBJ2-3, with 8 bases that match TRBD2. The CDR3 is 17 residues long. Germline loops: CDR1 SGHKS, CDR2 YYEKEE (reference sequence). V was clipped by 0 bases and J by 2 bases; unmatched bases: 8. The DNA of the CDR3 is TGTGCCAGCAGCTTGGTAGTTAGCGGGACCACCACAGATACGCAGTATTTT. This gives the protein CASSLVVSGTTTDTQYF.

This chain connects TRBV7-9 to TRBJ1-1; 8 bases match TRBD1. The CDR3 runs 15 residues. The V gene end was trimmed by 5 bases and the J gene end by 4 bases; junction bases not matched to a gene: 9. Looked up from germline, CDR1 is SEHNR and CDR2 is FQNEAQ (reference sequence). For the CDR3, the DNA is TGTGCCAGCAGCCGATTACAGGGGGGAGGCACTGAAGCTTTCTTT. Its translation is CASSRLQGGGTEAFF.

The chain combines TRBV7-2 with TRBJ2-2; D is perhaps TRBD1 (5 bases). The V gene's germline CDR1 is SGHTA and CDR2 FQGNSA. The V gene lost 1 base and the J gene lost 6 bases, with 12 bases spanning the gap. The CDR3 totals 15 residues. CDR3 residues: CASSLGIPGPGELFF. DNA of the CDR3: TGTGCCAGCAGCTTAGGTATTCCAGGGCCCGGGGAGCTGTTTTTT.

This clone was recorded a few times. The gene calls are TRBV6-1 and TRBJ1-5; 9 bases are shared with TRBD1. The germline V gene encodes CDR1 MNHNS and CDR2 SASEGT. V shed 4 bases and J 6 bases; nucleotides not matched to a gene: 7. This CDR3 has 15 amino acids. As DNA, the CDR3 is TGTGCCAGCAGTGCACAAACAGGGGGCAGTCAGCCCCAGCATTTT. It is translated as CASSAQTGGSQPQHF.

The CDR3 reads CASSLSGQGRLTGGYTF. CDR3 in DNA: TGTGCCAGCAGCCTATCCGGACAAGGGCGATTAACTGGTGGCTACACCTTC. The chain joins TRBV11-2 to TRBJ1-2; perhaps TRBD1 as D (5 bases). There are 17 residues in the CDR3. Germline CDR1 SGHAT, CDR2 FQNNGV. Trimming left V 5 bases short and J 7 bases short, with 26 bases between.

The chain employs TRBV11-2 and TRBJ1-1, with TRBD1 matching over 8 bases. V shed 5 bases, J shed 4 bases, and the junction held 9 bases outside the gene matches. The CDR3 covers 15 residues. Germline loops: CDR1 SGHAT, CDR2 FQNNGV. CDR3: CASSPQGARGTEAFF. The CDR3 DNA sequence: TGTGCCAGCAGCCCGCAGGGGGCTCGTGGCACTGAAGCTTTCTTT.

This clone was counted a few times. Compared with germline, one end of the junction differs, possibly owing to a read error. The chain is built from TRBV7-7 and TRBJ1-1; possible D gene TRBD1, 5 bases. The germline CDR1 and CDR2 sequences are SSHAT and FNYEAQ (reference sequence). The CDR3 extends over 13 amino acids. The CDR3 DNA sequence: TGTGCTAGCAGCTTAGGACAGAACACTGAAGCTTTCTTT. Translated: CASSLGQNTEAFF.

Written as DNA, the CDR3 is TGTGCCAGCAGCCTACTCAACTCACAGGGTTTTGGGGCAGCCTATGGCTACACCTTC. Amino acid sequence: CASSLLNSQGFGAAYGYTF. The chain couples TRBV7-2 to TRBJ1-2; D possibly corresponds to TRBD1 (6 bases). CDR1 SGHTA and CDR2 FQGNSA come from the germline V gene. V lost 5 bases and J lost 4, with 29 bases in between. There are 19 residues in the CDR3.

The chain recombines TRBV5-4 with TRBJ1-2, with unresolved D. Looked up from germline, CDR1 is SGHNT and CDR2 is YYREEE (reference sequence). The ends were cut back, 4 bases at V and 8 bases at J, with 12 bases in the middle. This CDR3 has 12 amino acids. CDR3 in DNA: TGTGCCAGCAGCAGGGCGGAGGAGGGCTACACCTTC. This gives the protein CASSRAEEGYTF. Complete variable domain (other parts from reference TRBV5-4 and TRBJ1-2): ETGVTQSPTHLIKTRGQQVTLRCSSQSGHNTVSWYQQALGQGPQFIFQYYREEENGRGNFPPRFSGLQFPNYSSELNVNALELDDSALYLCASSRAEEGYTFGSGTRLTVV.

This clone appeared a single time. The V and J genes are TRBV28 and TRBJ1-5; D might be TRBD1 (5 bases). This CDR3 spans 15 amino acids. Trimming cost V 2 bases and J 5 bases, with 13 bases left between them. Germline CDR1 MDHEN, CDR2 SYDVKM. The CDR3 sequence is CASSLRRGGDQPQHF. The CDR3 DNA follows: TGTGCCAGCAGTTTACGAAGGGGTGGGGATCAGCCCCAGCATTTT.